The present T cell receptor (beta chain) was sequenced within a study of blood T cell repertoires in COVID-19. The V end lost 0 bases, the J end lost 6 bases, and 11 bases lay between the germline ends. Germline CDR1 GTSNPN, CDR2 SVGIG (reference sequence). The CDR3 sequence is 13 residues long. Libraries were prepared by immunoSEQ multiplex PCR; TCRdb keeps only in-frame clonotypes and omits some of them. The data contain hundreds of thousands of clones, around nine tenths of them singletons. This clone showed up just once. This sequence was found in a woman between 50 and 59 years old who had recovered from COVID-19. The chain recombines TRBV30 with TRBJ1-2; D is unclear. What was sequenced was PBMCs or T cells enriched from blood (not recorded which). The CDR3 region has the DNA TGTGCCTGGAGTGTCGCGGCCGTGCATGGCTACACCTTC. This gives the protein CAWSVAAVHGYTF.